This passage covers 18 T cell receptor beta chains from one sample sequenced in a study of blood T cell repertoires in COVID-19. The repertoire was sequenced with immunoSEQ multiplex PCR; TCRdb's copy has only in-frame clones and lacks some. The table has around 220,000 clones, around 87% seen once; the top ten hold approximately 10%. Sequenced: peripheral blood. The receptors come from a woman in her forties or fifties with COVID-19, enrolled during active disease.

The rearrangement joins TRBV15 to TRBJ2-1; D remains unclear. V shed 1 base and J shed 4 bases, with 8 bases lying between them. The CDR3 contains 14 residues. Germline V CDR1 and CDR2: LNHNV, YYDKDF (reference sequence). CDR3 bases: TGTGCCACCAGCAGAGTAGACAAGTACAATGAGCAGTTCTTC. Amino acids: CATSRVDKYNEQFF.

The chain uses TRBV6-2 or TRBV6-3 and TRBJ1-5, with 8 positions matching TRBD1. The CDR3 covers 17 residues. Germline-derived CDR1 and CDR2 are MNHEY and SVGEGT. Trimming cost V 2 bases and J 6 bases; bases outside gene matches: 12. Here the CDR3 reads CASSYNPNRGFSQPQHF. CDR3 nucleotides: TGTGCCAGCAGTTACAATCCCAACAGGGGGTTTAGTCAGCCCCAGCATTTT.

This clone was found once. CDR3 region: CASSSPIQRYTEAFF. The CDR3 DNA sequence: TGTGCCAGTAGTTCCCCAATCCAGCGATACACTGAAGCTTTCTTT. The V call is TRBV19, the J call TRBJ1-1; D remains unclear. CDR1 LNHDA and CDR2 SQIVND come from the germline V gene (reference sequence). The CDR3 has 15 amino acids. The V end lost 5 bases, the J end lost 3 bases, and 16 bases lay between the germline ends.

The CDR3 DNA follows: TGTGCCAGCAGCCAAGAACTAGTGGGGGAGCAGTTCTTC. Protein sequence: CASSQELVGEQFF. This rearrangement joins TRBV14 to TRBJ2-1; tentatively, D is TRBD2 (5 bases). The V and J ends lost 0 bases and 10 bases respectively, with 10 bases between them. From germline, CDR1 is SGHDN and CDR2 FVKESK. The CDR3 runs 13 residues.

This clone was counted between two and nine times. This rearrangement joins TRBV2 to TRBJ2-2; perhaps TRBD2 as D (6 bases). Per germline, CDR1 SNHLY and CDR2 FYNNEI. This CDR3 is built from 14 residues. V was shortened by 8 bases and J by 6 bases, with 16 bases between the two germline ends. CDR3 DNA sequence: TGTGCCAGCCTATACGGGGGTAACGCCGGGGAGCTGTTTTTT. Translating gives CASLYGGNAGELFF.

V and J are TRBV5-1 and TRBJ2-3, with D perhaps TRBD1 (5 bases). The CDR3 loop spans 14 amino acids. Germline V gene data show CDR1 as SGHRS and CDR2 as YFSETQ. The V end was cut by 3 bases, the J end by 4 bases, with 12 bases between. The CDR3 protein is CASSSTVSADTQYF. The CDR3 DNA is TGCGCCAGCAGCTCGACAGTGAGCGCAGATACGCAGTATTTT.

V is TRBV5-4 and J is TRBJ2-2; 8 bases fit TRBD1. The CDR3 totals 16 residues. CDR1 and CDR2 (germline): SGHNT, YYREEE (reference sequence). The junction had 9 bases not matched to a gene; V was cut back by 4 bases and J by 4 bases. CDR3 nucleotide sequence: TGTGCCAGCAGCCTACCCCACAGGGGGGCCACCGGGGAGCTGTTTTTT. It yields the protein CASSLPHRGATGELFF.

This chain links TRBV7-2 with TRBJ2-5; 9 positions agree with TRBD2. Germline V gives CDR1 SGHTA, CDR2 FQGNSA. This CDR3 region has 17 residues. Unmatched junction bases numbered 10, after V lost 1 base and J lost 4 bases. In DNA, the CDR3 is TGTGCCAGCAGCTTAGTCTTCGCGGGGGGGCCCCGAGAGACCCAGTACTTC. Protein sequence: CASSLVFAGGPRETQYF.

The chain links TRBV28 to TRBJ1-3, with 7 bases matching TRBD1. This CDR3 is 14 amino acids long. The ends lost 6 bases at V and 1 base at J; junction bases unmatched: 3. The V gene's germline CDR1 is MDHEN and CDR2 SYDVKM. The DNA of the CDR3 is TGTGCCAGCAGAAGACAGGGATCTGGAAACACCATATATTTT. It yields the protein CASRRQGSGNTIYF.

V gene TRBV24-1 combines with J gene TRBJ2-1, with TRBD1 matching 9 bases. Germline V gene sequence: CDR1 KGHDR, CDR2 SFDVKD. This CDR3 has 13 amino acids. V was pared by 5 bases and J by 6 bases, with 1 base of the junction left unmatched. The CDR3 reads CATSGTGVNEQFF. CDR3 in DNA: TGTGCCACCAGTGGGACAGGGGTCAATGAGCAGTTCTTC.

This sequence joins TRBV11-3 and TRBJ2-7; possible D gene TRBD2, 6 bases. This CDR3 has 12 residues. Trimming left V 8 bases short and J 4 bases short, with 12 bases between. CDR1 and CDR2 from the germline V gene are SGHNT and YENEEA. The CDR3 region is CASGGSGYEQYF. The DNA for the CDR3 is TGTGCCAGCGGAGGGTCTGGGTACGAGCAGTACTTC. The variable domain in full, completed from reference TRBV11-3 and TRBJ2-7, reads EAGVVQSPRYKIIEKKQPVAFWCNPISGHNTLYWYLQNLGQGPELLIRYENEEAVDDSQLPKDRFSAERLKGVDSTLKIQPAELGDSAVYLCASGGSGYEQYFGPGTRLTVT.

This sequence joins TRBV25-1 and TRBJ1-1; possibly TRBD1 for D (5 bases). V was pared by 7 bases and J by 11 bases, with 14 bases between. This CDR3 has 11 amino acids. CDR1 and CDR2 from the germline V gene are MGHDK and SYGVNS. The CDR3 loop reads CASTQGGAAFF. DNA of the CDR3: TGTGCCAGCACTCAAGGTGGGGCGGCTTTCTTT.

V gene TRBV19 combines with J gene TRBJ1-2; TRBD1 is a possible D gene (5 bases). The CDR3 extends over 16 amino acids. Germline V gene data show CDR1 as LNHDA and CDR2 as SQIVND (reference sequence). Trimming took 0 bases from V and 0 from J, leaving 11 bases between them. CDR3 loop: CASSIENRPSNYGYTF. The CDR3 DNA reads TGTGCCAGTAGTATAGAGAACAGGCCATCTAACTATGGCTACACCTTC. The full variable domain, in which reference TRBV19 and TRBJ1-2 provide the parts outside the CDR3, is DGGITQSPKYLFRKEGQNVTLSCEQNLNHDAMYWYRQDPGQGLRLIYYSQIVNDFQKGDIAEGYSVSREKKESFPLTVTSAQKNPTAFYLCASSIENRPSNYGYTFGSGTRLTVV.

The sample holds one count of this clone. The chain has TRBV12-3 or TRBV12-4 and TRBJ1-6, with unresolved D. Trimming took 6 bases from V and 10 from J, leaving 10 bases between them. The CDR3 sequence is 12 residues long. CDR3 sequence (DNA): TGTGCCAGCAGCTCCCTCGGGTCACCCCTCCACTTT. Encoded protein: CASSSLGSPLHF.

This chain connects TRBV5-1 to TRBJ2-3; weak D call: TRBD1 (7 bases). This CDR3 region has 15 residues. Germline-derived CDR1 and CDR2 are SGHRS and YFSETQ. The V end lost 4 bases, the J end lost 3 bases, and 15 bases lay between the germline ends. DNA for the CDR3: TGCGCCAGCAGCGACCACAGGGGAGGAACAGATACGCAGTATTTT. Its protein product is CASSDHRGGTDTQYF.

V and J are TRBV7-8 and TRBJ1-4; no clear D. In germline, CDR1 is SGHVS, CDR2 FQNEAQ. With 5 bases removed from V and 8 bases from J, the gap between germline ends came to 15 bases. CDR3 length: 14 residues. CDR3 coding DNA: TGTGCCAGCAGCCCGCCGACTAGCGAGGAAAAACTGTTTTTT. Translated: CASSPPTSEEKLFF.

V usage is TRBV5-4 and J usage is TRBJ2-5, with 8 nucleotides matching TRBD2. This CDR3 is 16 amino acids long. Germline lookup yields CDR1 SGHNT and CDR2 YYREEE (reference sequence). The trim removed 7 bases at V and 1 base at J, leaving 12 bases unmatched. The CDR3 coding sequence is TGTGCCAGCTCCGGGGTAGCGGGGTTCGGCCAAGAGACCCAGTACTTC. It yields the protein CASSGVAGFGQETQYF.

V and J are TRBV6-5 and TRBJ2-3; 9 bases fit TRBD1. Trimming at V came to 2 bases and at J to 6 bases, leaving 6 bases not matched to a gene. Germline loops: CDR1 MNHEY, CDR2 SVGAGI. This CDR3 contains 15 residues. CDR3 loop: CASSYGTGSSDTQYF. The CDR3, as DNA: TGTGCCAGCAGTTACGGGACAGGGTCCTCCGATACGCAGTATTTT.